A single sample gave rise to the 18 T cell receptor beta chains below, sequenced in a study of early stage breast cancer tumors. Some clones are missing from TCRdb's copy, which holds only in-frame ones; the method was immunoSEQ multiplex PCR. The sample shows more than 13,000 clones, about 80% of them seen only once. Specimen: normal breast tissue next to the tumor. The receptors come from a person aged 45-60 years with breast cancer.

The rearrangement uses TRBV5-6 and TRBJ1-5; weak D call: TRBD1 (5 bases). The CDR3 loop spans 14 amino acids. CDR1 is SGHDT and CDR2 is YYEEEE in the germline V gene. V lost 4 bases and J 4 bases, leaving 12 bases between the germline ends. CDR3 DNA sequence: TGTGCCAGCAGCACCGGGACTACGAATCAGCCCCAGCATTTT. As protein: CASSTGTTNQPQHF. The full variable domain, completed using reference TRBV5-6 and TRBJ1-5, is DAGVTQSPTHLIKTRGQQVTLRCSPKSGHDTVSWYQQALGQGPQFIFQYYEEEERQRGNFPDRFSGHQFPNYSSELNVNALLLGDSALYLCASSTGTTNQPQHFGDGTRLSIL.

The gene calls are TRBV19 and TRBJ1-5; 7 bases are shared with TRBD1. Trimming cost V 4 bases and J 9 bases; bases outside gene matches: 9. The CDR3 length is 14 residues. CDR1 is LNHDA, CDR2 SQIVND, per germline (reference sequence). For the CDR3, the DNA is TGTGCCAGTAGTACCAGACAGGGAGTAGGGCCCCAGCATTTT. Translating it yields CASSTRQGVGPQHF.

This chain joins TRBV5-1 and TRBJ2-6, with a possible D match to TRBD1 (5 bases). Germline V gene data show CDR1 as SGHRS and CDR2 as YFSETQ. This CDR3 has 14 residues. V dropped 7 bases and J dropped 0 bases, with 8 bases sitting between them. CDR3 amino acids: CASARASGANVLTF. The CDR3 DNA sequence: TGCGCCAGCGCCAGGGCCTCTGGGGCCAACGTCCTGACTTTC.

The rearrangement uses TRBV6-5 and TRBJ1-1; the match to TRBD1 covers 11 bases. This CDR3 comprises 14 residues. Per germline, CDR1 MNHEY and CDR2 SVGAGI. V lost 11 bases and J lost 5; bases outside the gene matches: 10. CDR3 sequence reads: CARRVGQGETEAFF. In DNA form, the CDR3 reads TGTGCCCGCCGAGTGGGACAGGGGGAGACTGAAGCTTTCTTT.

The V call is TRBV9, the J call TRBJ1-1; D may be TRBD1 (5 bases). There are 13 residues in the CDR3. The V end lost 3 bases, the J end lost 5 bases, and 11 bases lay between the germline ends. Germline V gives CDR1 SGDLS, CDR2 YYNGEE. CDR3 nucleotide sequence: TGTGCCAGCAGCGACCTCAGGGAAACTGAAGCTTTCTTT. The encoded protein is CASSDLRETEAFF.

The CDR3 DNA reads as TGTGCCAGCAGCGTCACAGGGGGAGGGGAGACCCAGTACTTC. This sequence encodes CASSVTGGGETQYF. The chain recombines TRBV7-3 with TRBJ2-5, with D possibly TRBD1 on 8 matching bases. This CDR3 has 14 residues. V was clipped by 5 bases and J by 5 bases, with 15 bases between them. Germline V CDR1 and CDR2: SGHTA, FQGTGA.

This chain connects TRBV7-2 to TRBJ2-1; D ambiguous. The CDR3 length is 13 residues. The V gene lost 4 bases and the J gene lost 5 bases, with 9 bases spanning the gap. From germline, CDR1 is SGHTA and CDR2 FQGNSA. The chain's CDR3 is CASSSRSDNEQFF. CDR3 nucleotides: TGTGCCAGCAGCTCGCGAAGCGACAATGAGCAGTTCTTC.

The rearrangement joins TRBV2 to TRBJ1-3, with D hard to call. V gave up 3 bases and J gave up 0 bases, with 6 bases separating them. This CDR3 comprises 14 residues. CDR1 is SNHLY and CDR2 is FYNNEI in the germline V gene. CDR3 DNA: TGTGCCAGCAGTGACCGGACCTCTGGAAACACCATATATTTT. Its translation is CASSDRTSGNTIYF.

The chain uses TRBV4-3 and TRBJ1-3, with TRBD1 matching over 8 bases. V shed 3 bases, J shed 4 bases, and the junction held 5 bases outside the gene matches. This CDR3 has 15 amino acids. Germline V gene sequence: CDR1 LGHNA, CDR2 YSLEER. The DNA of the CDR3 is TGCGCCAGCAGCCAGGACAGGGTGATCGGAAACACCATATATTTT. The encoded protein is CASSQDRVIGNTIYF.

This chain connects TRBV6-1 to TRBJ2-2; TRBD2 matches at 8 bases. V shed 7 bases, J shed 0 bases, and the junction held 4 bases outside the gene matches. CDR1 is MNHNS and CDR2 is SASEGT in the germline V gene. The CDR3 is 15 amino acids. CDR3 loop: CASKERGSNTGELFF. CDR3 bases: TGTGCCAGCAAGGAGCGGGGGTCGAACACCGGGGAGCTGTTTTTT.

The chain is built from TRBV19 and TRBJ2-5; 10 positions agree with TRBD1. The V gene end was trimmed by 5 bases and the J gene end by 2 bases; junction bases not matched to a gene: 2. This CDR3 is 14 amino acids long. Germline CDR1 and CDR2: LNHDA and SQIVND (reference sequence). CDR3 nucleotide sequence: TGTGCCAGTAGTTTGGGACAGGGGCAAGAGACCCAGTACTTC. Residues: CASSLGQGQETQYF.

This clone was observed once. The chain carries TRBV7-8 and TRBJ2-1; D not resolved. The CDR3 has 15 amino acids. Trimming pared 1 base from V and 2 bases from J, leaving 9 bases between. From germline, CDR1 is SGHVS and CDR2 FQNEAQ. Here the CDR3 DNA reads TGTGCCAGCAGCTTAGGGCAGCCTGCCTACAATGAGCAGTTCTTC. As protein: CASSLGQPAYNEQFF.

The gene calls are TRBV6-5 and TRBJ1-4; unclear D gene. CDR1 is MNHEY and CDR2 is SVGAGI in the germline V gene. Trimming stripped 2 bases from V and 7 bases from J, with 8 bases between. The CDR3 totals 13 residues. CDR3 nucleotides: TGTGCCAGCAGTTACAGGACTGGTGAAAAACTGTTTTTT. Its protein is CASSYRTGEKLFF.

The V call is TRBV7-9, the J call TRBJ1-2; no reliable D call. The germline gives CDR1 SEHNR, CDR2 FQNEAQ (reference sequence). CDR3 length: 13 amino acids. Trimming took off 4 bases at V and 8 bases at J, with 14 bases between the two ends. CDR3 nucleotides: TGTGCCAGCAGCTACACAGCTTTAGGAGGCTACACCTTC. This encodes CASSYTALGGYTF.

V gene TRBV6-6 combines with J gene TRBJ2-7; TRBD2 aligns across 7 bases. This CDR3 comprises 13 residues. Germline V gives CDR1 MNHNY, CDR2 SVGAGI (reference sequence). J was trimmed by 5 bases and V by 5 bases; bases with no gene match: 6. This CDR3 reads CASSAEGRDEQYF. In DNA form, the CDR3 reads TGTGCCAGCAGTGCAGAAGGGAGGGACGAGCAGTACTTC.

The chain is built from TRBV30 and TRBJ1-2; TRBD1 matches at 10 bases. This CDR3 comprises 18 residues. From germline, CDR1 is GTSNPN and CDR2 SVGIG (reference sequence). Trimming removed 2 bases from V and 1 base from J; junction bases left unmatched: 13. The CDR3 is CAWSPPYSRDRGNYGYTF. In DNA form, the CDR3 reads TGTGCCTGGAGTCCACCCTACTCCCGGGACAGGGGTAACTATGGCTACACCTTC. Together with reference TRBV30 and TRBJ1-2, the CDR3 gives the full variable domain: SQTIHQWPATLVQPVGSPLSLECTVEGTSNPNLYWYRQAAGRGLQLLFYSVGIGQISSEVPQNLSASRPQDRQFILSSKKLLLSDSGFYLCAWSPPYSRDRGNYGYTFGSGTRLTVV.

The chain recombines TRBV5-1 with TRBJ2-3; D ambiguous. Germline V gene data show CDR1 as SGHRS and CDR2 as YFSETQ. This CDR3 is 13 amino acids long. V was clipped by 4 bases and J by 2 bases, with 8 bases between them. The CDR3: CASSQQATDTQYF. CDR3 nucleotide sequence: TGCGCCAGCAGCCAACAAGCCACAGATACGCAGTATTTT. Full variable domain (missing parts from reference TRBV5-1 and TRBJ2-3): KAGVTQTPRYLIKTRGQQVTLSCSPISGHRSVSWYQQTPGQGLQFLFEYFSETQRNKGNFPGRFSGRQFSNSRSEMNVSTLELGDSALYLCASSQQATDTQYFGPGTRLTVL.

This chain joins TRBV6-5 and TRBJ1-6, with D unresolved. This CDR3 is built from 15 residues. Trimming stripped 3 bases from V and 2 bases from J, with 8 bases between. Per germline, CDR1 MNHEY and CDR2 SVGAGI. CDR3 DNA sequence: TGTGCCAGCAGTTATTTACGTACCTATAATTCACCCCTCCACTTT. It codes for CASSYLRTYNSPLHF.